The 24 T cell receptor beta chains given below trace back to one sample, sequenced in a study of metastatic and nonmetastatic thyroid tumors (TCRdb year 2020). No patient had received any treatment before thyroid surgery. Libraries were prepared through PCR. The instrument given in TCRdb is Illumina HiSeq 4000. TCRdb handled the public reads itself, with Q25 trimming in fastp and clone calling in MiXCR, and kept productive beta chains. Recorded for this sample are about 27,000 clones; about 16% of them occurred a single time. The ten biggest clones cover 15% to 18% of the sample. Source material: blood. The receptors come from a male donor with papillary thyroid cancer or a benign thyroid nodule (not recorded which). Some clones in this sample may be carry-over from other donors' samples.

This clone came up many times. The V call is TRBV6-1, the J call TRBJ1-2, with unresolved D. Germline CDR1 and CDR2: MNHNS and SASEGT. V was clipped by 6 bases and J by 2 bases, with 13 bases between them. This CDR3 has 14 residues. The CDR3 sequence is CASRDIGLNYGYTF. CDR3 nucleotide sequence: TGTGCCAGCAGAGATATCGGACTGAACTATGGCTACACCTTC.

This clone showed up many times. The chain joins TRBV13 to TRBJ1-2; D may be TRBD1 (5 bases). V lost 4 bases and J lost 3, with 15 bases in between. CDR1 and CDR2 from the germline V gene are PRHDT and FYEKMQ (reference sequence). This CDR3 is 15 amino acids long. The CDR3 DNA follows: TGTGCCAGCAGCTCAACAGGTGACAAGTACTATGGCTACACCTTC. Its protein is CASSSTGDKYYGYTF.

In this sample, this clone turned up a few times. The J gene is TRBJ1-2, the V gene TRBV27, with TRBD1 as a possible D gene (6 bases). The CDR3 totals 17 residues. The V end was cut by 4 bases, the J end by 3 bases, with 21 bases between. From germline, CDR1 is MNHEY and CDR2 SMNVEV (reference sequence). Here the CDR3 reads CASSSGGQVRSHYGYTF. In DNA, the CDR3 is TGTGCCAGCAGTTCCGGGGGGCAGGTCCGAAGTCACTATGGCTACACCTTC.

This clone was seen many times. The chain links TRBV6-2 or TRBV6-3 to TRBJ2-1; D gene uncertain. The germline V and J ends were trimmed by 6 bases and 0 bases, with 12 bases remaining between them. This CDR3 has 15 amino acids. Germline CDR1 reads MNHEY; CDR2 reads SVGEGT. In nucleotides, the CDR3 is TGTGCCAGCAGGTCCCTAGGTAGCTCCTACAATGAGCAGTTCTTC. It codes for CASRSLGSSYNEQFF.

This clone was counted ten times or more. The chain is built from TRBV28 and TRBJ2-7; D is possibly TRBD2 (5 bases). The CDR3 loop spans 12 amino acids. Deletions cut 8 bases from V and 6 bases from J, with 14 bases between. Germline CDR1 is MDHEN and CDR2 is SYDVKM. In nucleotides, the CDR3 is TGTGCCAGCGGGCACAGAGGGATCGAGCAGTACTTC. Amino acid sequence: CASGHRGIEQYF.

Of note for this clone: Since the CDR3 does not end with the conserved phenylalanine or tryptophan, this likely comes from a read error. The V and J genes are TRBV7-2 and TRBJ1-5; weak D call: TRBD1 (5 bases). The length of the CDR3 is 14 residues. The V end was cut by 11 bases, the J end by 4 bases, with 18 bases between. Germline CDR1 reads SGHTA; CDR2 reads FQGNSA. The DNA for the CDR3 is TGTGCCTCCCGCGAGGGGCGGGGAAATCAGCCCCAGCATGTT. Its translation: CASREGRGNQPQHV.

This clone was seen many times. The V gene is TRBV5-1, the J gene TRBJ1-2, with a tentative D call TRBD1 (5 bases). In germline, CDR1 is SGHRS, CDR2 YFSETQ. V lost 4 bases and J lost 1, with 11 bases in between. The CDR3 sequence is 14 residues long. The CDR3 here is CASSPGGGNYGYTF. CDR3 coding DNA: TGCGCCAGCAGCCCCGGGGGGGGTAACTATGGCTACACCTTC.

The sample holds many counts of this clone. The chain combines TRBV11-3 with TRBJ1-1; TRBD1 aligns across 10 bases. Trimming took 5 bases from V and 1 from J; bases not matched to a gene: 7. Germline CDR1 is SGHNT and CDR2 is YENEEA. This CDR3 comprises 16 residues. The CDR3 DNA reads TGTGCCAGCAGCCTTAACCGGGACAGGGGGAACACTGAAGCTTTCTTT. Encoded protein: CASSLNRDRGNTEAFF. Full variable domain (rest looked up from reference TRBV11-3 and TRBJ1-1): EAGVVQSPRYKIIEKKQPVAFWCNPISGHNTLYWYLQNLGQGPELLIRYENEEAVDDSQLPKDRFSAERLKGVDSTLKIQPAELGDSAVYLCASSLNRDRGNTEAFFGQGTRLTVV.

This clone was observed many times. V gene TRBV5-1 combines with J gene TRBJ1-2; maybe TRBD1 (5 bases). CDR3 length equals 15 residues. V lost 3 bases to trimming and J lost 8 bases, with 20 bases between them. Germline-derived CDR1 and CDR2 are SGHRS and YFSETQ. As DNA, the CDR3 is TGCGCCAGCAGCTCCACAGGCGGTCCCGAGTGGGGCTACACCTTC. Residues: CASSSTGGPEWGYTF.

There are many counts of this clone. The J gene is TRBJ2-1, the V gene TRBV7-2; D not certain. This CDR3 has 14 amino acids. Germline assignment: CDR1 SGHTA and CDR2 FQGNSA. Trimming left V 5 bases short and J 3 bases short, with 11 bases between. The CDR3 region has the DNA TGTGCCAGCAGCCACAGAAACCTCTACAATGAGCAGTTCTTC. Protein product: CASSHRNLYNEQFF.

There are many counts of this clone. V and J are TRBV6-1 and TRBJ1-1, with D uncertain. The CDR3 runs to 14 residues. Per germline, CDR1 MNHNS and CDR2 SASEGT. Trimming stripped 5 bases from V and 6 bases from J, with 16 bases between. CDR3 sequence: CASSLRHARAEAFF. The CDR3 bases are TGTGCCAGCAGTCTCCGGCATGCTAGGGCTGAAGCTTTCTTT.

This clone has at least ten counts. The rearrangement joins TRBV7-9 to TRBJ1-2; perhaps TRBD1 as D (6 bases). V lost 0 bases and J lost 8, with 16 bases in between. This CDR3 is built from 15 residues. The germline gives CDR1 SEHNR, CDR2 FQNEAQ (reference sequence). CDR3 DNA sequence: TGTGCCAGCAGCTTAGCGCTGTGGGGGCTGGAGGGCTACACCTTC. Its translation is CASSLALWGLEGYTF.

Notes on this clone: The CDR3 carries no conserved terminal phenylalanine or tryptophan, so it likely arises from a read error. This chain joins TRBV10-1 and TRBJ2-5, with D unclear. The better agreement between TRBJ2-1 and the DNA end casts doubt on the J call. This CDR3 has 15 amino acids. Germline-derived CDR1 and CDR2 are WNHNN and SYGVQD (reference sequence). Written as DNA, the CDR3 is TGCGCCAGCAGTGAGTCACCGTCCTACCAAGAGAGCCAGTTCGTC. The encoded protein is CASSESPSYQESQFV.

The CDR3 loop is CASSDVVGCGSNQPQHF. CDR3 DNA sequence: TGTGCCAGCAGTGACGTTGTCGGGTGCGGTAGCAATCAGCCCCAGCATTTT. V and J are TRBV6-1 and TRBJ1-5, with D unresolved. The germline V gene encodes CDR1 MNHNS and CDR2 SASEGT. The CDR3 contains 17 residues. V lost 3 bases and J lost 0, with 15 bases in between.

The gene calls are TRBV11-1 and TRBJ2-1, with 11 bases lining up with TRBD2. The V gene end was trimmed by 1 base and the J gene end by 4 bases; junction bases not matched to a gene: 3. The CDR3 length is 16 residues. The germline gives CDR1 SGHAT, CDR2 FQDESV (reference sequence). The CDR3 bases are TGTGCCAGCAGCTTAGAGGGACTAGCGGAGTACAATGAGCAGTTCTTC. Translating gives CASSLEGLAEYNEQFF.

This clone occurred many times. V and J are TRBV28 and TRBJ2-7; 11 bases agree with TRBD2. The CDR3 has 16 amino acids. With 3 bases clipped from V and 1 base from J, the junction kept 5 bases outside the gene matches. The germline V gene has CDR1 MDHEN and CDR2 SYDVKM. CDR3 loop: CASSFRLAGGSYEQYF. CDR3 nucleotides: TGTGCCAGCAGTTTTCGGCTAGCGGGAGGATCCTACGAGCAGTACTTC.

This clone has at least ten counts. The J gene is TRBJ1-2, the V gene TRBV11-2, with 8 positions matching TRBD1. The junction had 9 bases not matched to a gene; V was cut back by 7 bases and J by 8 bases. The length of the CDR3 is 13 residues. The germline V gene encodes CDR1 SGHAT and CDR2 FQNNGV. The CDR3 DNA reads TGTGCCAGCACCGAAGACAGGGGAGGGGGCTACACCTTC. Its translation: CASTEDRGGGYTF. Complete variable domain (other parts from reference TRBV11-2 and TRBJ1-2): EAGVAQSPRYKIIEKRQSVAFWCNPISGHATLYWYQQILGQGPKLLIQFQNNGVVDDSQLPKDRFSAERLKGVDSTLKIQPAKLEDSAVYLCASTEDRGGGYTFGSGTRLTVV.

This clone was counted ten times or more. CDR3 protein: CASSEDIRSNQPQHF. CDR3 nucleotides: TGTGCCAGCAGTGAAGACATTAGGAGCAATCAGCCCCAGCATTTT. V gene TRBV2 combines with J gene TRBJ1-5, with D hard to call. The V gene lost 1 base and the J gene lost 1 base, with 8 bases spanning the gap. This CDR3 comprises 15 residues. Looked up from germline, CDR1 is SNHLY and CDR2 is FYNNEI.

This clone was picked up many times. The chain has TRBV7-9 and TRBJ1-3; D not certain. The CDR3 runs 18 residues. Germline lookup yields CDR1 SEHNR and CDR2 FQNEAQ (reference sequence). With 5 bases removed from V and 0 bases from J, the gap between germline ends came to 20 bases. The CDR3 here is CASSPHRLTDRSGNTIYF. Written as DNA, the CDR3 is TGTGCCAGCAGCCCCCACCGCCTGACGGATCGCTCTGGAAACACCATATATTTT.

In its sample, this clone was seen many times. CDR3 sequence: CASSLLAREQYF. The CDR3 bases are TGTGCCAGCAGCTTATTAGCCCGGGAGCAGTACTTC. The chain recombines TRBV7-6 with TRBJ2-7; D is ambiguous. The CDR3 is made up of 12 amino acids. Germline values: CDR1 SGHVS, CDR2 FNYEAQ. V was shortened by 2 bases and J by 7 bases, with 9 bases between the two germline ends.

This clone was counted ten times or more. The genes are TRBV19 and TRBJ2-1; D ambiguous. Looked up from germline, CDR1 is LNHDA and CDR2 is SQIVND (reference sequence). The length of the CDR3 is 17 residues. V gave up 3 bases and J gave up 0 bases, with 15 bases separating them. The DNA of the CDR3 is TGTGCCAGTAGTATTAACCAGGACGGAGACTCCTACAATGAGCAGTTCTTC. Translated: CASSINQDGDSYNEQFF.

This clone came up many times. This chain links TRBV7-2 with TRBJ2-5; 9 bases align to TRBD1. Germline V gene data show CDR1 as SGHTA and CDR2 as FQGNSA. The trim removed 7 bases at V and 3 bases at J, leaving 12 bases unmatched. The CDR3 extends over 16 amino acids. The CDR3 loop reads CASTGPQGTGKETQYF. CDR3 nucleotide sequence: TGTGCCAGCACGGGCCCTCAGGGGACAGGGAAAGAGACCCAGTACTTC.

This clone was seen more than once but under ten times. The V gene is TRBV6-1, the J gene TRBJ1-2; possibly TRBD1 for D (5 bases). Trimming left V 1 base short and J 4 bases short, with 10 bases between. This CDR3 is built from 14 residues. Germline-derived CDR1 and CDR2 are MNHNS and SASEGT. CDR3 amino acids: CASSEGQGGYGYTF. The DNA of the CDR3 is TGTGCCAGCAGTGAAGGGCAGGGCGGCTATGGCTACACCTTC.

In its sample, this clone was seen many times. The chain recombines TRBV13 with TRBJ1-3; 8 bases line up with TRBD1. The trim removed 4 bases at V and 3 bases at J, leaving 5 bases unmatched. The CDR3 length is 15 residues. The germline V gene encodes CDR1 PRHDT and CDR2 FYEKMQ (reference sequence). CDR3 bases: TGTGCCAGCAGCTCCAGGGGGCCGGTTGGAAACACCATATATTTT. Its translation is CASSSRGPVGNTIYF.